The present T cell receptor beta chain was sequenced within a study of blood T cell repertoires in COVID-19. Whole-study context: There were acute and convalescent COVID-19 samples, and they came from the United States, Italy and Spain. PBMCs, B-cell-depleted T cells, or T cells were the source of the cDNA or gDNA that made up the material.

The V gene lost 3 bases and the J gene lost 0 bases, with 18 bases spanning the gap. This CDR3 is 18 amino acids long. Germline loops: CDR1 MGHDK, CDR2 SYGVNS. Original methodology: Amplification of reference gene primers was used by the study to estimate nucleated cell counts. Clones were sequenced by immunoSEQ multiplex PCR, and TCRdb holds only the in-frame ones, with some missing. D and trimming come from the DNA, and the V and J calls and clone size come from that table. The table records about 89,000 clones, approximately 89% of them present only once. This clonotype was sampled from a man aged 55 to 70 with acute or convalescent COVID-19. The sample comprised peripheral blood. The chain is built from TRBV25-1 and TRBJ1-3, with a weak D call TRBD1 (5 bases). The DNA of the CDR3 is TGTGCCAGCAGTGATAACAGGCAGATACTTAGCTCTGGAAACACCATATATTTT. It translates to CASSDNRQILSSGNTIYF.